This T cell receptor beta chain was documented in a study of PD-1 blockade in classical Hodgkin lymphoma. Study background: Patients were infused with nivolumab 3 mg/kg every 2 weeks. Findings and limits, study-wide: Newly diagnosed patients reportedly had lower baseline TCR diversity than healthy donors. Exclusion was applied to patients who started nivolumab under 1 year after ASCT. Complete responders started with a diversity level that resembled newly diagnosed patients at baseline.

Sequenced by immunoSEQ multiplex PCR; TCRdb stores in-frame clones only, minus some. The repertoire includes tens of thousands of clones, approximately 80% of them detected once, and approximately 18% sits in the top ten. As to this clone: Its antigen is undetermined.

The sample's time point: cycle 4 day 1 (C4D1), after five to seven weeks of nivolumab. With no exception, relapse followed autologous stem cell transplantation in all patients, and brentuximab vedotin exposure varied. Source: peripheral blood mononuclear cells (PBMCs), taken before the fourth cycle of nivolumab. This sequence was found in a human donor with classical Hodgkin lymphoma.

This CDR3 is CATSRGGRGRQETQYF. The CDR3, as DNA: TGTGCCACCAGCAGAGGGGGGCGGGGTCGACAAGAGACCCAGTACTTC. The J gene is TRBJ2-5, the V gene TRBV15, with D perhaps assigned TRBD1 or TRBD2 (6 bases each). The CDR3 spans 16 residues. Germline-derived CDR1 and CDR2 are LNHNV and YYDKDF (reference sequence). V lost 1 base to trimming and J lost 2 bases, with 14 bases between them.